A single sample gave rise to the 25 T cell receptor beta chains below, sequenced in a study of PD-L1 blockade in urothelial cancer (dated by TCRdb to the late 2010s). Libraries were made using the immunoSEQ multiplex PCR assay. The immuneACCESS repertoire file appears here via TCRdb, limited to in-frame rearrangements. These files lack a portion of the clones; in checked studies, under half of the deficit traces to unresolved V genes, and the cause of the others is not known. The sample table lists tens of thousands of clones, about 90% of them with a count of one. The top ten constitute 1.5% to 2% of the sample. In light of the paper, this sample's time point label describes: pretreatment peripheral blood. Here the sequenced sample was PBMCs, taken around atezolizumab (anti-PD-L1) treatment. All receptors derive from a man in his fifties or sixties with urothelial cancer.

This chain joins TRBV27 and TRBJ2-3; D not certain. Germline V CDR1 and CDR2: MNHEY, SMNVEV (reference sequence). The V and J ends lost 8 bases and 1 base respectively, with 10 bases between them. The CDR3 is made up of 13 amino acids. The CDR3 here is CASLHYGTDTQYF. The CDR3 DNA is TGTGCCAGCTTACATTACGGCACAGATACGCAGTATTTT.

V is TRBV19 and J is TRBJ1-4; a possible D gene is TRBD1 (6 bases). The CDR3 length is 14 residues. Looked up from germline, CDR1 is LNHDA and CDR2 is SQIVND (reference sequence). V was clipped by 5 bases and J by 8 bases, with 15 bases between them. The CDR3 sequence: CASSLQGFGEKLFF. The CDR3 coding sequence is TGTGCCAGTAGTCTACAGGGTTTCGGGGAAAAACTGTTTTTT.

The chain carries TRBV5-6 and TRBJ1-6, with D perhaps TRBD1 (5 bases). With 1 base removed from V and 9 bases from J, the gap between germline ends came to 11 bases. Germline V gene lookup returns CDR1 SGHDT and CDR2 YYEEEE. This CDR3 spans 14 amino acids. The CDR3 DNA reads TGTGCCAGCAGCTTGTGGCAGGGAGGTTCACCCCTCCACTTT. It specifies CASSLWQGGSPLHF. Together with reference TRBV5-6 and TRBJ1-6, the CDR3 gives the full variable domain: DAGVTQSPTHLIKTRGQQVTLRCSPKSGHDTVSWYQQALGQGPQFIFQYYEEEERQRGNFPDRFSGHQFPNYSSELNVNALLLGDSALYLCASSLWQGGSPLHFGNGTRLTVT.

The chain links TRBV4-1 to TRBJ2-7, with D perhaps TRBD1 (6 bases). V lost 0 bases and J 4 bases, leaving 10 bases between the germline ends. The CDR3 runs 14 residues. Germline loops: CDR1 MGHRA, CDR2 YSYEKL. CDR3 sequence (DNA): TGCGCCAGCAGCCAAGAAACCAGGGGATACGAGCAGTACTTC. Amino acid sequence: CASSQETRGYEQYF.

A single count supports this clone. The chain employs TRBV2 and TRBJ2-5, with a possible D match to TRBD2 (6 bases). Germline-derived CDR1 and CDR2 are SNHLY and FYNNEI. The CDR3 totals 15 residues. Between the trimmed V and J ends, which lost 10 bases and 1 base, there was a span of 19 bases. CDR3 in DNA: TGTGCCACTAAATCGGAGGGTAGCGGCCAAGAGACCCAGTACTTC. It yields the protein CATKSEGSGQETQYF.

This clone was recorded only once. The J gene is TRBJ2-3, the V gene TRBV4-2, with TRBD2 identical over 9 bases. This CDR3 region has 17 residues. The V gene's germline CDR1 is LGHNA and CDR2 YNFKEQ. The ends lost 1 base at V and 5 bases at J; junction bases unmatched: 10. Written as DNA, the CDR3 is TGTGCCAGCAGCCAAGGAAGGGTAGCGGGAGATGGAGATACGCAGTATTTT. Its protein is CASSQGRVAGDGDTQYF.

The gene calls are TRBV19 and TRBJ2-2; D is unclear. V gave up 4 bases and J gave up 1 base, with 10 bases separating them. The CDR3 extends over 15 amino acids. The V gene's germline CDR1 is LNHDA and CDR2 SQIVND (reference sequence). CDR3 loop: CASSTLRQNTGELFF. In DNA form, the CDR3 reads TGTGCCAGTAGTACCTTACGACAGAACACCGGGGAGCTGTTTTTT.

The rearrangement links TRBV19 to TRBJ1-5; D gene unclear. The CDR3 sequence is 15 residues long. Trimming took off 6 bases at V and 2 bases at J, with 14 bases between the two ends. Germline V gene lookup returns CDR1 LNHDA and CDR2 SQIVND (reference sequence). CDR3 sequence: CASRVDKVGNQPQHF. The CDR3 DNA reads as TGTGCCAGTAGAGTCGACAAGGTGGGCAATCAGCCCCAGCATTTT. Complete variable domain (other parts from reference TRBV19 and TRBJ1-5): DGGITQSPKYLFRKEGQNVTLSCEQNLNHDAMYWYRQDPGQGLRLIYYSQIVNDFQKGDIAEGYSVSREKKESFPLTVTSAQKNPTAFYLCASRVDKVGNQPQHFGDGTRLSIL.

The CDR3: CASSLSGTGRDIQYF. In DNA, the CDR3 is TGTGCCAGCAGTTTATCGGGGACAGGGAGGGACATTCAGTACTTC. V gene TRBV27 combines with J gene TRBJ2-4; 9 nucleotides align to TRBD1. Germline values: CDR1 MNHEY, CDR2 SMNVEV (reference sequence). The junction had 5 bases not matched to a gene; V was cut back by 0 bases and J by 8 bases. This CDR3 spans 15 amino acids.

The genes are TRBV7-2 and TRBJ2-5; the D gene is possibly TRBD2 (6 bases). V was trimmed by 8 bases and J by 4 bases, leaving 20 bases between them. The CDR3 sequence is 15 residues long. Germline CDR1 and CDR2: SGHTA and FQGNSA. This CDR3 reads CASSPFGGKGETQYF. CDR3 in DNA: TGTGCCAGCTCCCCCTTCGGCGGGAAAGGAGAGACCCAGTACTTC.

The J gene is TRBJ2-1, the V gene TRBV2; 10 bases map to TRBD1. The CDR3 contains 15 residues. The trim removed 8 bases at V and 9 bases at J, leaving 13 bases unmatched. The germline V gene encodes CDR1 SNHLY and CDR2 FYNNEI. CDR3 bases: TGTGCCAGCTCCTCTAAGGACAGGGGGTTCACTGAGCAGTTCTTC. Translation gives CASSSKDRGFTEQFF.

The chain uses TRBV18 and TRBJ2-3, with D perhaps matching TRBD2 (6 bases). Germline lookup yields CDR1 KGHSH and CDR2 LQKENI. The CDR3 runs 15 residues. V lost 1 base, J lost 5 bases, and 13 bases lay in between. The CDR3 reads CASSPLAGEVDTQYF. The CDR3 DNA reads as TGTGCCAGCTCACCACTGGCCGGGGAGGTAGATACGCAGTATTTT.

Note on this clone: The junction and the germline gene differ at one end; a read error may be behind it. The rearrangement joins TRBV2 to TRBJ2-7, with D possibly being TRBD2 (5 bases). Germline loops: CDR1 SNHLY, CDR2 FYNNEI. The CDR3 consists of 15 residues. This CDR3 reads CASSRTPGLTLSLDF. The CDR3 nucleotides read TGTGCCAGCAGCCGTACTCCGGGATTGACACTTTCACTAGACTTC.

In this sample, this clone turned up a few times. The rearrangement joins TRBV12-2 to TRBJ1-5. TRBV12-2 is flagged as a pseudogene. This CDR3 spans 13 amino acids. This CDR3 reads CASRLGGRQPQHF. Written as DNA, the CDR3 is TGTGCAAGTCGCTTAGGCGGGAGGCAGCCCCAGCATTTT.

V and J are TRBV4-2 and TRBJ1-4; D gene uncertain. The ends were cut back, 5 bases at V and 14 bases at J, with 18 bases in the middle. Per germline, CDR1 LGHNA and CDR2 YNFKEQ. The CDR3 totals 13 residues. DNA for the CDR3: TGTGCCAGCAGCTTACAGTCAGAGAATGAGCTGTTTTTT. This encodes CASSLQSENELFF.

This chain links TRBV4-1 with TRBJ2-3; weak D call: TRBD2 (6 bases). This CDR3 is built from 15 residues. Germline lookup yields CDR1 MGHRA and CDR2 YSYEKL. Trimming shortened V by 1 base and J by 0 bases, and 8 bases separated the two germline ends. For the CDR3, the DNA is TGCGCCAGCAGCCAAGGCGGGGCTAGCACAGATACGCAGTATTTT. Translated, it gives CASSQGGASTDTQYF.

The chain has TRBV5-8 and TRBJ1-1, with TRBD1 matching 7 bases. This CDR3 spans 16 amino acids. The ends lost 1 base at V and 1 base at J; junction bases unmatched: 7. CDR1 is SGHTS, CDR2 YDEGEE, per germline. CDR3 region: CASSLLQGVTNTEAFF. The CDR3 DNA follows: TGTGCCAGCAGCTTGTTGCAGGGGGTAACGAACACTGAAGCTTTCTTT.

V usage is TRBV19 and J usage is TRBJ1-1; 11 positions match TRBD1. V shed 6 bases and J 4 bases; nucleotides not matched to a gene: 1. CDR3 size: 13 residues. The germline gives CDR1 LNHDA, CDR2 SQIVND (reference sequence). The CDR3 spells CASSGTGGTEAFF. Here the CDR3 DNA reads TGTGCCAGTAGCGGGACAGGGGGCACTGAAGCTTTCTTT.

The V call is TRBV4-2, the J call TRBJ2-5; 9 bases match TRBD1. The germline V gene has CDR1 LGHNA and CDR2 YNFKEQ. The V segment lost 1 base and the J segment 5 bases; nucleotides outside the gene matches: 5. The length of the CDR3 is 15 residues. CDR3 protein: CASSQGQGGRETQYF. CDR3 coding DNA: TGTGCCAGCAGCCAAGGACAGGGGGGCAGGGAGACCCAGTACTTC.

The V gene is TRBV5-1, the J gene TRBJ2-2, with 7 bases lining up with TRBD1. CDR1 SGHRS and CDR2 YFSETQ come from the germline V gene. Unmatched junction bases numbered 3, after V lost 0 bases and J lost 1 base. CDR3 length: 16 amino acids. The CDR3 sequence is CASSLDRTGNTGELFF. The CDR3 DNA is TGCGCCAGCAGCTTGGATCGGACAGGGAACACCGGGGAGCTGTTTTTT.

V is TRBV27 and J is TRBJ1-4; weak D call: TRBD1 (5 bases). From germline, CDR1 is MNHEY and CDR2 SMNVEV (reference sequence). Trimming left V 7 bases short and J 3 bases short, with 12 bases between. The CDR3 is 14 amino acids. CDR3 bases: TGTGCCAGCAAACCAGACAGATCTAATGAAAAACTGTTTTTT. Translation: CASKPDRSNEKLFF.

The rearrangement uses TRBV10-3 and TRBJ2-1; D perhaps matches TRBD2 (6 bases). V was pared by 0 bases and J by 2 bases, with 14 bases between. The CDR3 length is 17 residues. In germline, CDR1 is ENHRY, CDR2 SYGVKD. The CDR3 is CAISESTAGSTYNEQFF. The CDR3 DNA reads as TGTGCCATCAGTGAGTCGACCGCGGGGAGCACCTACAATGAGCAGTTCTTC.

This clone was detected once. The J gene is TRBJ2-3, the V gene TRBV19; 9 bases are a match to TRBD1. Germline V gives CDR1 LNHDA, CDR2 SQIVND (reference sequence). Trimming at V came to 5 bases and at J to 5 bases, leaving 5 bases not matched to a gene. The CDR3 loop spans 14 amino acids. The CDR3 reads CASSVQGAGDTQYF. As DNA, the CDR3 is TGTGCCAGTAGTGTACAGGGGGCCGGAGATACGCAGTATTTT. Supplemented by reference TRBV19 and TRBJ2-3, the full variable domain reads DGGITQSPKYLFRKEGQNVTLSCEQNLNHDAMYWYRQDPGQGLRLIYYSQIVNDFQKGDIAEGYSVSREKKESFPLTVTSAQKNPTAFYLCASSVQGAGDTQYFGPGTRLTVL.

This clone has a handful of counts. The V gene is TRBV30, the J gene TRBJ2-7; 7 bases agree with TRBD1. CDR3 length: 13 amino acids. Germline V gene data show CDR1 as GTSNPN and CDR2 as SVGIG (reference sequence). Germline trimming cut 2 bases from V and 3 bases from J; bases unmatched to any gene: 4. In DNA, the CDR3 is TGTGCCTGGAGTACACAGGGGTACTACGAGCAGTACTTC. This encodes CAWSTQGYYEQYF.

This clone was seen just once. This chain links TRBV12-5 with TRBJ2-3; 10 nucleotides match TRBD2. The length of the CDR3 is 15 residues. V was clipped by 1 base and J by 6 bases; unmatched bases: 4. Germline V CDR1 and CDR2: LGHNT, FRNRAP. The CDR3 spells CASGLGTSGTDTQYF. For the CDR3, the DNA is TGTGCTAGTGGTTTGGGCACTAGCGGGACTGATACGCAGTATTTT.